The 29 T cell receptor beta chains below come from one sample, sequenced in a study of blood T cell repertoires in COVID-19. Profiled with immunoSEQ multiplex PCR; TCRdb holds only in-frame clones, not every one. The sample has fewer than 250,000 clones, 70% to 90% seen once. Material: peripheral blood. The receptors shown here come from a woman aged 60-70 years with active or convalescent COVID-19.

This clone appeared a few times. V is TRBV29-1 and J is TRBJ2-1; TRBD1 aligns across 7 bases. Germline V gene lookup returns CDR1 SQVTM and CDR2 ANQGSEA. The V gene end was trimmed by 6 bases and the J gene end by 0 bases; junction bases not matched to a gene: 5. The CDR3 runs to 14 residues. In DNA form, the CDR3 reads TGCAGCGTCGTGGGGGACAGCTCCTACAATGAGCAGTTCTTC. This translates into CSVVGDSSYNEQFF.

This chain's CDR3 is CASSLDGARGRFF. CDR3 DNA: TGTGCCAGCAGCTTAGATGGAGCGCGGGGGAGGTTCTTC. The gene calls are TRBV11-3 and TRBJ2-1; TRBD2 agrees at 7 bases. The V segment lost 0 bases and the J segment 15 bases; nucleotides outside the gene matches: 8. The CDR3 length is 13 residues. CDR1 and CDR2 (germline): SGHNT, YENEEA.

The V call is TRBV7-2, the J call TRBJ1-1; D is perhaps TRBD1 (5 bases). CDR1 is SGHTA and CDR2 is FQGNSA in the germline V gene. V was cut by 1 base and J by 4 bases, with 10 bases left in between. The CDR3 is 14 residues long. Here the CDR3 reads CASSLVGRGTEAFF. The CDR3, as DNA: TGTGCCAGCAGCTTAGTCGGTAGGGGCACTGAAGCTTTCTTT.

V is TRBV7-2 and J is TRBJ2-1; TRBD2 is a possible D gene (5 bases). CDR1 is SGHTA, CDR2 FQGNSA, per germline. The CDR3 runs to 17 residues. With 1 base removed from V and 0 bases from J, the gap between germline ends came to 13 bases. DNA for the CDR3: TGTGCCAGCAGCTTAGTCGGTAGCGCCAACTCCTACAATGAGCAGTTCTTC. It is translated as CASSLVGSANSYNEQFF.

The CDR3 loop is CASSQTGNTEAFF. Here the CDR3 DNA reads TGTGCCAGCTCACAGACAGGGAACACTGAAGCTTTCTTT. This chain connects TRBV18 to TRBJ1-1; D might be TRBD1 (6 bases). Trimming pared 4 bases from V and 1 base from J, leaving 7 bases between. Per germline, CDR1 KGHSH and CDR2 LQKENI. This CDR3 spans 13 amino acids.

The chain employs TRBV4-1 and TRBJ1-2; D gene uncertain. Germline V gives CDR1 MGHRA, CDR2 YSYEKL. Trimming removed 0 bases at V and 3 bases at J, with 8 bases between. The CDR3 spans 14 residues. The CDR3 loop reads CASSQEAGDYGYTF. The CDR3 bases are TGCGCCAGCAGCCAAGAGGCGGGCGACTATGGCTACACCTTC.

Here the CDR3 DNA reads TGTGCCAGCAGTTTTCGGCGGGGGCCCTCCCAAGAGACCCAGTACTTC. This encodes CASSFRRGPSQETQYF. The V and J genes are TRBV27 and TRBJ2-5, with D maybe TRBD2 (7 bases). The germline gives CDR1 MNHEY, CDR2 SMNVEV (reference sequence). The ends were cut back, 3 bases at V and 1 base at J, with 15 bases in the middle. This CDR3 is 16 amino acids long.

The gene calls are TRBV7-2 and TRBJ1-1; the match to TRBD1 covers 8 bases. This CDR3 region has 15 residues. Germline V lookup: CDR1 SGHTA, CDR2 FQGNSA. V trimming: 1 base; J trimming: 5 bases; junction bases outside the gene matches: 6. CDR3 region: CASSLVGRGLTEAFF. CDR3 nucleotides: TGTGCCAGCAGCTTAGTGGGCAGGGGGCTAACTGAAGCTTTCTTT. The variable domain in full, with the rest retrieved from reference TRBV7-2 and TRBJ1-1, is GAGVSQSPSNKVTEKGKDVELRCDPISGHTALYWYRQSLGQGLEFLIYFQGNSAPDKSGLPSDRFSAERTGGSVSTLTIQRTQQEDSAVYLCASSLVGRGLTEAFFGQGTRLTVV.

The chain employs TRBV2 and TRBJ1-5; the match to TRBD1 covers 7 bases. V gave up 3 bases and J gave up 3 bases; unmatched junction bases: 8. Germline values: CDR1 SNHLY, CDR2 FYNNEI. The CDR3 consists of 16 residues. DNA for the CDR3: TGTGCCAGCAGTGACAGGGACAGCGTAAACAATCAGCCCCAGCATTTT. Translated, it gives CASSDRDSVNNQPQHF.

In DNA, the CDR3 is TGTGCCACCGGGACAGCGGCGAACACCGGGGAGCTGTTTTTT. It is translated as CATGTAANTGELFF. The rearrangement joins TRBV24-1 to TRBJ2-2; TRBD1 matches at 7 bases. Germline-derived CDR1 and CDR2 are KGHDR and SFDVKD. Trimming at V came to 9 bases and at J to 0 bases, leaving 3 bases not matched to a gene. The CDR3 runs 14 residues.

The chain is built from TRBV5-1 and TRBJ2-5; D may be TRBD2 (5 bases). V lost 1 base, J lost 3 bases, and 10 bases lay in between. The germline V gene encodes CDR1 SGHRS and CDR2 YFSETQ. CDR3 size: 14 residues. The DNA for the CDR3 is TGCGCCAGCAGCTTGACCGGGATGGAAGAGACCCAGTACTTC. Amino acid sequence: CASSLTGMEETQYF.

The chain links TRBV19 to TRBJ2-2; TRBD1 matches at 8 bases. Germline lookup yields CDR1 LNHDA and CDR2 SQIVND (reference sequence). V shed 8 bases, J shed 4 bases, and the junction held 6 bases outside the gene matches. This CDR3 is built from 14 residues. This CDR3 is CASADRVGTGELFF. In nucleotides, the CDR3 is TGTGCCAGTGCGGACAGGGTCGGCACCGGGGAGCTGTTTTTT.

This clone was detected only a few times. The same CDR3 can be traced to other DNA sequences in this sample. The chain joins TRBV5-4 to TRBJ2-5; 9 bases line up with TRBD2. Germline V gives CDR1 SGHNT, CDR2 YYREEE (reference sequence). J gave up 1 base and V 7 bases, and 5 bases lay outside the gene matches. CDR3 size: 14 residues. CDR3 sequence (DNA): TGTGCCAGCTCCCTAGCGGGGATCCAAGAGACCCAGTACTTC. Protein sequence: CASSLAGIQETQYF.

This rearrangement joins TRBV6-5 to TRBJ2-3; a possible D gene is TRBD2 (5 bases). V was clipped by 7 bases and J by 5 bases, with 13 bases between them. This CDR3 contains 13 residues. Germline loops: CDR1 MNHEY, CDR2 SVGAGI. CDR3 bases: TGTGCCAGCAATCCGGGATGGGGAGATACGCAGTATTTT. Encoded protein: CASNPGWGDTQYF.

V is TRBV5-6 and J is TRBJ2-1; 14 bases match TRBD2. J was trimmed by 7 bases and V by 7 bases; bases with no gene match: 7. The CDR3 covers 15 residues. CDR1 and CDR2 (germline): SGHDT, YYEEEE. The CDR3 DNA reads as TGTGCCAGCTTGCCGGGACTAGCGGGGGATAATGAGCAGTTCTTC. As protein: CASLPGLAGDNEQFF.

This clone was recorded only once. The chain links TRBV9 to TRBJ2-3; possible D gene TRBD1, 6 bases. V gave up 1 base and J gave up 0 bases, with 6 bases separating them. The CDR3 length is 14 residues. The germline CDR1 and CDR2 sequences are SGDLS and YYNGEE. The CDR3 DNA reads as TGTGCCAGCAGCGTAAGGGGGAGCACAGATACGCAGTATTTT. It specifies CASSVRGSTDTQYF.

The sample holds one count of this clone. The rearrangement links TRBV3-1 (or the pseudogene TRBV3-2) to TRBJ1-1, with TRBD1 matching over 7 bases. The germline gives CDR1 LGHDT, CDR2 YNNKEL (reference sequence). The CDR3 extends over 14 amino acids. V dropped 3 bases and J dropped 0; count of bases not matched to a gene: 1. The CDR3 is CASSHRGLNTEAFF. CDR3 DNA: TGTGCCAGCAGCCACAGGGGGTTGAACACTGAAGCTTTCTTT.

This clone was seen a few times. V and J are TRBV4-2 and TRBJ1-4; TRBD1 matches at 9 bases. The ends lost 5 bases at V and 3 bases at J; junction bases unmatched: 13. CDR3 length equals 18 residues. Per germline, CDR1 LGHNA and CDR2 YNFKEQ. This chain's CDR3 is CASSSMDRGRGANEKLFF. CDR3 nucleotides: TGTGCCAGCAGCAGTATGGACAGGGGCCGGGGAGCTAATGAAAAACTGTTTTTT.

To note about this clone: The same CDR3 can be traced to other DNA sequences in this sample. The J gene is TRBJ2-1, the V gene TRBV7-2; D remains unclear. V dropped 5 bases and J dropped 3 bases, with 14 bases sitting between them. This CDR3 is 15 amino acids long. Germline values: CDR1 SGHTA, CDR2 FQGNSA. The chain's CDR3 is CASSLGLAGYNEQFF. The CDR3 region has the DNA TGTGCCAGCAGCCTAGGATTAGCTGGCTACAATGAGCAGTTCTTC.

The V gene is TRBV6-5, the J gene TRBJ1-4; D is possibly TRBD1 (5 bases). The CDR3 contains 16 residues. Germline V gene lookup returns CDR1 MNHEY and CDR2 SVGAGI. V was trimmed by 2 bases and J by 0 bases, leaving 10 bases between them. The CDR3 DNA reads as TGTGCCAGCAGTTACGCCAGGGCGGCAACTAATGAAAAACTGTTTTTT. Translation gives CASSYARAATNEKLFF.

The chain links TRBV6-6 to TRBJ1-2; TRBD1 matches 11 bases. The CDR3 is 16 residues long. V gave up 5 bases and J gave up 6 bases; unmatched junction bases: 11. The germline CDR1 and CDR2 sequences are MNHNY and SVGAGI (reference sequence). The CDR3 loop reads CASSRGQGALFDGYTF. CDR3 in DNA: TGTGCCAGCAGTCGAGGACAGGGGGCTCTATTCGATGGCTACACCTTC.

This chain connects TRBV4-1 to TRBJ1-2; TRBD1 might be the D (6 bases). V was clipped by 0 bases and J by 5 bases, with 16 bases between them. The CDR3 has 16 amino acids. CDR1 MGHRA and CDR2 YSYEKL come from the germline V gene. The CDR3 region is CASSQDQGRGLYGYTF. Written as DNA, the CDR3 is TGCGCCAGCAGCCAAGATCAGGGCAGGGGTCTGTATGGCTACACCTTC.

V gene TRBV3-1 (or the pseudogene TRBV3-2) combines with J gene TRBJ1-1, with D possibly matching TRBD1 (5 bases). This CDR3 has 15 residues. Germline CDR1 reads LGHDT; CDR2 reads YNNKEL (reference sequence). V lost 7 bases, J lost 3 bases, and 18 bases lay in between. The CDR3 DNA reads as TGTGCCAGCAACGGAGGGGATCGTTTTTACACTGAAGCTTTCTTT. It yields the protein CASNGGDRFYTEAFF.

This chain connects TRBV5-1 to TRBJ1-1; D unclear. This CDR3 contains 15 residues. Germline V gene data show CDR1 as SGHRS and CDR2 as YFSETQ. Trimming stripped 0 bases from V and 1 base from J, with 10 bases between. The DNA of the CDR3 is TGCGCCAGCAGCTTGGAGGTTGCGGGGAACACTGAAGCTTTCTTT. Translating gives CASSLEVAGNTEAFF.

This chain links TRBV4-1 with TRBJ2-4; TRBD2 matches 7 bases. The CDR3 is 14 amino acids. The V segment lost 6 bases and the J segment 8 bases; nucleotides outside the gene matches: 10. Per the germline V gene, CDR1 is MGHRA and CDR2 is YSYEKL. The DNA for the CDR3 is TGCGCCAGCAGTGAAGGACTAGGTTTAGACATTCAGTACTTC. Amino acids: CASSEGLGLDIQYF.

This chain links TRBV19 with TRBJ1-6; 7 nucleotides line up with TRBD1. The length of the CDR3 is 15 residues. J lost 9 bases, V lost 2 bases, and 7 bases had no gene match. Germline CDR1 LNHDA, CDR2 SQIVND (reference sequence). The CDR3 coding sequence is TGTGCCAGTAGTATACAGACAGGGAGCGGTTCACCCCTCCACTTT. Encoded protein: CASSIQTGSGSPLHF.

The chain employs TRBV6-5 and TRBJ2-5; the D gene is possibly TRBD2 (5 bases). V was pared by 6 bases and J by 5 bases, with 19 bases between. Germline V gives CDR1 MNHEY, CDR2 SVGAGI. The CDR3 runs 15 residues. CDR3 DNA: TGTGCCAGCAGGGCCCCGGGGTGGGTTGGGGAGACCCAGTACTTC. It yields the protein CASRAPGWVGETQYF.

This clone was counted once. This chain links TRBV9 with TRBJ2-1; D is undetermined. Germline CDR1 reads SGDLS; CDR2 reads YYNGEE. The CDR3 contains 13 residues. V shed 3 bases and J shed 10 bases, with 14 bases lying between them. The CDR3 loop reads CASSANSRSEQFF. The CDR3 DNA sequence: TGTGCCAGCAGCGCCAATTCTAGGTCCGAGCAGTTCTTC.

The CDR3 nucleotides read TGCAGCGCTGGGGGGGTAACGGGAAACACCATATATTTT. This codes for CSAGGVTGNTIYF. V gene TRBV29-1 combines with J gene TRBJ1-3; D is perhaps TRBD1 (5 bases). In germline, CDR1 is SQVTM, CDR2 ANQGSEA. With 7 bases removed from V and 4 bases from J, the gap between germline ends came to 14 bases. The CDR3 sequence is 13 residues long.